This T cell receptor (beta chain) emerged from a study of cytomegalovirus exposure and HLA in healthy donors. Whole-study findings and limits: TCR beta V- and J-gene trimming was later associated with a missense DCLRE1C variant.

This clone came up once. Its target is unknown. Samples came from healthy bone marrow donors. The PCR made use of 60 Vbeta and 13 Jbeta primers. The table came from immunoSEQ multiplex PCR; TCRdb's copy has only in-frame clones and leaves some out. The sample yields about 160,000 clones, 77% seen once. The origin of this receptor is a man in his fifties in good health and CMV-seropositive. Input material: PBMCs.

The CDR3 here is CASSPDRNAYGYTF. CDR3 sequence (DNA): TGTGCCAGCTCCCCCGACAGGAACGCCTATGGCTACACCTTC. V is TRBV18 and J is TRBJ1-2, with D possibly matching TRBD1 (6 bases). Germline CDR1 is KGHSH and CDR2 is LQKENI. The CDR3 is 14 residues long. Trimming stripped 6 bases from V and 4 bases from J, with 15 bases between. Together with reference TRBV18 and TRBJ1-2, the CDR3 gives the full variable domain: NAGVMQNPRHLVRRRGQEARLRCSPMKGHSHVYWYRQLPEEGLKFMVYLQKENIIDESGMPKERFSAEFPKEGPSILRIQQVVRGDSAAYFCASSPDRNAYGYTFGSGTRLTVV.